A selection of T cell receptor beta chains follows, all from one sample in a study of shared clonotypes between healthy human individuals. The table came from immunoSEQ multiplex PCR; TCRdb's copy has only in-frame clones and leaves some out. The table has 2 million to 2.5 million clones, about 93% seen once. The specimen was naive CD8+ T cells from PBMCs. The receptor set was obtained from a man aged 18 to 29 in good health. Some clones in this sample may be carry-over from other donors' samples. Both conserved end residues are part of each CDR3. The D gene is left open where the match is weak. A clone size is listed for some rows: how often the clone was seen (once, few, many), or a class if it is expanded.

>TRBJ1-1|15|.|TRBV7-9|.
TGTGCCAGCACCCCCGGGGCAGGCAAGAACACTGAAGCTTTCTTT
CASTPGAGKNTEAFF
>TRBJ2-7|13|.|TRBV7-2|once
TGTGCCAGCAGCTTAATGGCGCGGGACGAGCAGTACTTC
CASSLMARDEQYF
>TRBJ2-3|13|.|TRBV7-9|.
TGTGCCAGCAGGGGAGTTGTCCCAGATACGCAGTATTTT
CASRGVVPDTQYF
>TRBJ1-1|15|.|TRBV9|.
TGTGCCAGCAGCAAACACCGAGATTTGAACACTGAAGCTTTCTTT
CASSKHRDLNTEAFF
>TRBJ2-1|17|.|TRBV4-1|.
TGCGCCAGCAGCCAAGAGAGGAGTTTGGCCCCCTACAATGAGCAGTTCTTC
CASSQERSLAPYNEQFF
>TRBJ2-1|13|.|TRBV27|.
TGTGCCAGCAGTTTGATTGCGAGCAATGAGCAGTTCTTC
CASSLIASNEQFF
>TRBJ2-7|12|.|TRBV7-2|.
TGTGCCAGCAGCTTAGAAGGGGGTAAGCAGTACTTC
CASSLEGGKQYF
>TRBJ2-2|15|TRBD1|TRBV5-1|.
TGCGCCAGCAGAACTTGGGACAGGGAGACCGGGGAGCTGTTTTTT
CASRTWDRETGELFF
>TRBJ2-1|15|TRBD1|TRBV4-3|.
TGCGCCAGCAGCCAAGACCGGACAGGGGTCAATGAGCAGTTCTTC
CASSQDRTGVNEQFF
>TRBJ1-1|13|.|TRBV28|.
TGTGCCAGCAGTTTCCTGGTGAACACTGAAGCTTTCTTT
CASSFLVNTEAFF
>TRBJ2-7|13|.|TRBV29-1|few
TGCAGCGTTAAGTTCGGAAGGACCTACGAGCAGTACTTC
CSVKFGRTYEQYF
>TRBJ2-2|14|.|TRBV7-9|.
TGTGCCAGCAGCCCCCCGTATGTCACCGGGGAGCTGTTTTTT
CASSPPYVTGELFF
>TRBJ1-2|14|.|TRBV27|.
TGTGCCAGCAGTTTTATGACAGGTCTTCATGGCTACACCTTC
CASSFMTGLHGYTF
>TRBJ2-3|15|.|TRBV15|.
TGTGCCACCAGCAGCGTCCACGTTGGCGCAGATACGCAGTATTTT
CATSSVHVGADTQYF
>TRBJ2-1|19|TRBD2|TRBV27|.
TGTGCCAGCAGTTTATTGGGACTAGCGGACCTCGGCTCCTACAATGAGCAGTTCTTC
CASSLLGLADLGSYNEQFF
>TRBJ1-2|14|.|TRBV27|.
TGTGCCAGCACCACCGGGGGGGGTACCTATGGCTACACCTTC
CASTTGGGTYGYTF
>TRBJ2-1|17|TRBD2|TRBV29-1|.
TGCAGCGTTGAAACCTGGCTAGCGGGGAGCTCCTACAATGAGCAGTTCTTC
CSVETWLAGSSYNEQFF
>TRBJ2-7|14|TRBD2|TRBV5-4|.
TGTGCCAGCAGTAGCGGGGTCCTCTCCTACGAGCAGTACTTC
CASSSGVLSYEQYF
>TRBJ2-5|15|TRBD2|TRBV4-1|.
TGCGCCAGCAGCCAGGGAATAGCGGGAGAAGAGACCCAGTACTTC
CASSQGIAGEETQYF
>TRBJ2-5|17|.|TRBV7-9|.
TGTGCCAGCAGCTTAGTGGATGTCGACAGTGGGGAAGAAACCCAGTACTTC
CASSLVDVDSGEETQYF
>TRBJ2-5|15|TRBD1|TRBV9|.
TGTGCCAGCAGCGCGGGACAGGGGTCCCAAGAGACCCAGTACTTC
CASSAGQGSQETQYF
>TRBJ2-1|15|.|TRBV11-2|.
TGTGCCAGCAGTCACGGTTTGGGATCCTACAATGAGCAGTTCTTC
CASSHGLGSYNEQFF
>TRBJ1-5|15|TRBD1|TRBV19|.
TGTGCCAGTAGTATCGAACAGGGGTTTGGCCAGCCCCAGCATTTT
CASSIEQGFGQPQHF
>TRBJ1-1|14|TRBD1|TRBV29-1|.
TGCAGCGTTGAGACAGGGGAACTGAACACTGAAGCTTTCTTT
CSVETGELNTEAFF
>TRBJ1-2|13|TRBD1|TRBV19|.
TGTGCCAGTAGTATCCCAGGGGGGAATGGCTACACCTTC
CASSIPGGNGYTF
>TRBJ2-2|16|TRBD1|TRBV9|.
TGTGCCAGCAGTGTGACCGGGACAGGGGCCACCGGGGAGCTGTTTTTT
CASSVTGTGATGELFF
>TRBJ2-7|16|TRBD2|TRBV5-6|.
TGTGCCAGCAGCTATTGGGTGGCGGGAGTCGTTGGCGAGCAGTACTTC
CASSYWVAGVVGEQYF
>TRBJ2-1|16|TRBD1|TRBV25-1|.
TGTGCCACGAAGGAGAAAGGACAGGGACTCTACAATGAGCAGTTCTTC
CATKEKGQGLYNEQFF
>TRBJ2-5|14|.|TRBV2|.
TGTGCCAGCAGTTCACCAGGGGTGGTAGAGACCCAGTACTTC
CASSSPGVVETQYF
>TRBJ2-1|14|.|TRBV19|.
TGTGCCAGTAGTGTCCGCAGCTCCTACAATGAGCAGTTCTTC
CASSVRSSYNEQFF
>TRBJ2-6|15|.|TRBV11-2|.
TGTGCCAGCAGCTTAGGGGGATCTGGGGCCAACGTCCTGACTTTC
CASSLGGSGANVLTF
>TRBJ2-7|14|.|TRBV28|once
TGTGCCAGCAGTTTAGTAGGGGCGCTGAACGAGCAGTACTTC
CASSLVGALNEQYF
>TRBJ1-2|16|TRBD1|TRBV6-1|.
TGTGCCAGCAGTGAAATCAGGGGGTTTACTAACTATGGCTACACCTTC
CASSEIRGFTNYGYTF
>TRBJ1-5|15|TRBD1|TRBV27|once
TGTGCCAGCAGGGAAGGACAGGGGCTTAATCAGCCCCAGCATTTT
CASREGQGLNQPQHF
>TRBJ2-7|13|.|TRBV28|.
TGTGCCAGCAGTTTCCAAGACAGCTACGAGCAGTACTTC
CASSFQDSYEQYF
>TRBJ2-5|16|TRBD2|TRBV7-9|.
TGTGCCAGCAGCCAAGGGACTAGCGGGTACCAAGAGACCCAGTACTTC
CASSQGTSGYQETQYF
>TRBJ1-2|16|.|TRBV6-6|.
TGTGCCAGCAGTTATCAGACAGACTATCGTAACTATGGCTACACCTTC
CASSYQTDYRNYGYTF
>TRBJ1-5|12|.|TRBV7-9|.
TGTGCCAGCAGCTTGGAGGTGCAGCCCCAGCATTTT
CASSLEVQPQHF
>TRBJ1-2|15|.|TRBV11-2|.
TGTGCCAGCAGCTTAGTAGGCAGGGGAAACTATGGCTACACCTTC
CASSLVGRGNYGYTF
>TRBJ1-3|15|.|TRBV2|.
TGTGCCAGCAGTACCGGGACACCCAGGGGAAACACCATATATTTT
CASSTGTPRGNTIYF
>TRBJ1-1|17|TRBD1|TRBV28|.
TGTGCCAGCAGTCCCCTTTGGACAGGGAAAAAGAACACTGAAGCTTTCTTT
CASSPLWTGKKNTEAFF
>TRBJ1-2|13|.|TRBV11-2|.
TGTGCCAGCAGCGGACCCAGCCGCTCCAAGCTCACCTTC
CASSGPSRSKLTF
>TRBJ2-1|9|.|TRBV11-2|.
TGTGCCAGCGGTCCCTTGGGACTCTTC
CASGPLGLF